These 31 T cell receptor beta chains came from one sample sequenced in a study of quantifying T cell responses using KT2 cells. Study summary: cDNA was made from DNase-treated RNA using alpha and beta constant primers.

An oligo carrying a UMI was ligated to the cDNA 3' end. The first PCR ran around 4 cycles with an equimolar RC1.1 and RC1.2 beta primer mix. TCRdb ran MiXCR on the UMI-ligation and nested PCR reads and lists one entry per CDR3 protein. The data show 39,000 or so distinct CDR3 sequences, over 15% seen once. The sample was PBMCs spiked with cells of the T cell clone KT2. The source of these receptors is a human donor.

CDR3 protein: CASKRQSDSNQPQHF. The CDR3 DNA reads as TGTGCCAGCAAGAGGCAGTCCGATAGCAATCAGCCCCAGCATTTT. This chain links TRBV6-1 with TRBJ1-5; D is unclear. The CDR3 is 15 residues long. V was trimmed by 7 bases and J by 0 bases, leaving 13 bases between them. From germline, CDR1 is MNHNS and CDR2 SASEGT.

The CDR3 spells CASSLGTGGDQPQHF. CDR3 coding DNA: TGTGCCAGCAGTTTAGGGACAGGGGGTGATCAGCCCCAGCATTTT. The genes are TRBV12-3 or TRBV12-4 and TRBJ1-5; 10 bases are a match to TRBD1. J lost 5 bases, V lost 1 base, and 2 bases had no gene match. The length of the CDR3 is 15 residues.

This clonotype was counted between two and nine times. V and J are TRBV20-1 and TRBJ2-1; 13 nucleotides align to TRBD2. The germline CDR1 and CDR2 sequences are DFQATT and SNEGSKA (reference sequence). After removal of 6 bases from V and 9 bases from J, the junction contained 2 bases not matched to a gene. The CDR3 is 12 amino acids. CDR3 in amino acids: CSARLAGGEQFF. The CDR3, as DNA: TGCAGTGCCCGACTAGCGGGGGGTGAGCAGTTCTTC.

V is TRBV5-4 and J is TRBJ2-5; D not certain. Germline V gene lookup returns CDR1 SGHNT and CDR2 YYREEE (reference sequence). V was clipped by 4 bases and J by 5 bases, with 12 bases between them. This CDR3 region has 13 residues. The CDR3 is CASSQHMEETQYF. In DNA form, the CDR3 reads TGTGCCAGCAGCCAACACATGGAGGAGACCCAGTACTTC. The full variable domain, with the rest looked up from reference TRBV5-4 and TRBJ2-5, is ETGVTQSPTHLIKTRGQQVTLRCSSQSGHNTVSWYQQALGQGPQFIFQYYREEENGRGNFPPRFSGLQFPNYSSELNVNALELDDSALYLCASSQHMEETQYFGPGTRLLVL.

This clonotype was detected only a few times. DNA for the CDR3: TGCAGCGTGGGGACAGGGGACCCATCCTACGAGCAGTACTTC. This gives the protein CSVGTGDPSYEQYF. The V call is TRBV29-1, the J call TRBJ2-7, with TRBD1 identical over 10 bases. The CDR3 covers 14 residues. Germline values: CDR1 SQVTM, CDR2 ANQGSEA. Losses at the gene ends were 6 bases for V and 1 base for J; bases not matched to a gene: 6.

The chain couples TRBV7-9 to TRBJ2-2, with TRBD1 as a possible D gene (5 bases). The germline V gene has CDR1 SEHNR and CDR2 FQNEAQ (reference sequence). This CDR3 region has 16 residues. Trimming stripped 0 bases from V and 3 bases from J, with 11 bases between. CDR3 bases: TGTGCCAGCAGCTTAGCAACAGGTTCTTACACCGGGGAGCTGTTTTTT. It encodes CASSLATGSYTGELFF.

This chain connects TRBV29-1 to TRBJ2-3; unclear D gene. The length of the CDR3 is 11 residues. Trimming removed 4 bases at V and 0 bases at J, with 2 bases between. CDR1 and CDR2 (germline): SQVTM, ANQGSEA. CDR3 in amino acids: CSVGSTDTQYF. For the CDR3, the DNA is TGCAGCGTTGGGAGCACAGATACGCAGTATTTT.

This clonotype was observed at least ten times. In DNA, the CDR3 is TGTGCCAGCAGCCAAGCCGCGTCTAGCGGGGGCCCTCAGGATACGCAGTATTTT. It specifies CASSQAASSGGPQDTQYF. This sequence joins TRBV4-2 and TRBJ2-3; 10 bases match TRBD2. The germline gives CDR1 LGHNA, CDR2 YNFKEQ. CDR3 length: 18 residues. J was trimmed by 6 bases and V by 1 base; bases with no gene match: 13.

The J gene is TRBJ2-7, the V gene TRBV27, with 11 bases lining up with TRBD1. Germline V gives CDR1 MNHEY, CDR2 SMNVEV (reference sequence). V lost 5 bases to trimming and J lost 4 bases; unmatched junction nucleotides: 7. The CDR3 covers 15 residues. CDR3 DNA: TGTGCCAGCAGTCAGGGGACAGGGGGGGCTTACGAGCAGTACTTC. Translating it yields CASSQGTGGAYEQYF.

This clonotype appeared many times. This chain connects TRBV12-3 or TRBV12-4 to TRBJ2-3, with unresolved D. V lost 4 bases, J lost 0 bases, and 11 bases lay in between. The CDR3 extends over 15 amino acids. The CDR3 coding sequence is TGTGCCAGCAGTTCCCTCGGCGGCAGCACAGATACGCAGTATTTT. It codes for CASSSLGGSTDTQYF.

This clonotype is a singleton in its sample. The DNA of the CDR3 is TGTGCCAGCGGCGCTGAAGCTTTCTTT. Translated: CASGAEAFF. The chain employs TRBV2 and TRBJ1-1; D is undetermined. V lost 8 bases and J 6 bases, leaving 4 bases between the germline ends. The CDR3 is 9 amino acids. Looked up from germline, CDR1 is SNHLY and CDR2 is FYNNEI.

This sequence joins TRBV12-3 or TRBV12-4 and TRBJ1-1; 7 bases map to TRBD1. V was pared by 6 bases and J by 1 base, with 11 bases of the junction left unmatched. This CDR3 has 16 amino acids. The CDR3 sequence is CASRLSKDRRNTEAFF. The CDR3 DNA sequence: TGTGCCAGCAGACTAAGTAAGGACAGGCGGAACACTGAAGCTTTCTTT.

The J gene is TRBJ2-1, the V gene TRBV4-1, with 16 bases that match TRBD2. Trimming cost V 4 bases and J 7 bases; bases outside gene matches: 7. This CDR3 is 17 amino acids long. CDR1 is MGHRA and CDR2 is YSYEKL in the germline V gene. CDR3 in amino acids: CASSPGTSGGAGNEQFF. The CDR3 DNA reads as TGCGCCAGCAGCCCCGGGACTAGCGGGGGGGCCGGGAATGAGCAGTTCTTC.

This clonotype was counted a few times. The J gene is TRBJ2-7, the V gene TRBV6-5, with D perhaps matching TRBD1 (5 bases). The CDR3 has 14 residues. Germline V gene lookup returns CDR1 MNHEY and CDR2 SVGAGI. V lost 8 bases, J lost 7 bases, and 21 bases lay in between. The CDR3 sequence: CASSAAVRPGEQYF. In nucleotides, the CDR3 is TGTGCCAGCTCCGCAGCAGTCCGGCCAGGGGAGCAGTACTTC.

This clonotype was observed many times. The chain joins TRBV24-1 to TRBJ2-3; weak D call: TRBD1 (5 bases). Germline lookup yields CDR1 KGHDR and CDR2 SFDVKD. The V and J ends lost 4 bases and 1 base respectively, with 11 bases between them. The CDR3 has 15 residues. The CDR3 is CATSEDLQGTDTQYF. The DNA for the CDR3 is TGTGCCACCAGTGAGGACCTACAGGGCACAGATACGCAGTATTTT.

This clonotype was observed at least ten times. The chain links TRBV29-1 to TRBJ2-2; unclear D gene. Germline V gene data show CDR1 as SQVTM and CDR2 as ANQGSEA. Trimming shortened V by 4 bases and J by 2 bases, and 8 bases separated the two germline ends. The CDR3 runs 13 residues. CDR3 DNA sequence: TGCAGCGTTGGTTGGGGAAACACCGGGGAGCTGTTTTTT. Protein product: CSVGWGNTGELFF.

This clonotype has only a few counts. The V and J genes are TRBV13 and TRBJ1-1; D gene uncertain. Germline values: CDR1 PRHDT, CDR2 FYEKMQ (reference sequence). CDR3 length equals 15 residues. V shed 5 bases and J shed 5 bases, with 18 bases lying between them. The CDR3 bases are TGTGCCAGCAGCATAGAAGGGAAAAGGGAGACTGAAGCTTTCTTT. Protein: CASSIEGKRETEAFF.

The chain combines TRBV28 with TRBJ1-3; unclear D gene. V lost 6 bases and J lost 6, with 6 bases in between. The length of the CDR3 is 11 residues. Germline CDR1 and CDR2: MDHEN and SYDVKM. The CDR3 DNA is TGTGCCAGCAGAGACGTAAACACCATATATTTT. It yields the protein CASRDVNTIYF.

This chain joins TRBV7-2 and TRBJ2-3; 14 bases map to TRBD2. This CDR3 comprises 17 residues. Germline lookup yields CDR1 SGHTA and CDR2 FQGNSA. Losses at the gene ends were 3 bases for V and 7 bases for J; bases not matched to a gene: 9. The CDR3 region has the DNA TGTGCCAGCAGCTTGAAGGGGACTAGCGGGAGTACTTATACGCAGTATTTT. Residues: CASSLKGTSGSTYTQYF.

Sample share makes this clonotype medium-sized (0.01 to 0.1%). The V call is TRBV12-3 or TRBV12-4, the J call TRBJ2-1; 12 nucleotides align to TRBD2. The V gene end was trimmed by 5 bases and the J gene end by 10 bases; junction bases not matched to a gene: 12. The CDR3 spans 16 residues. The CDR3 loop is CASSLLAGGPRGEQFF. CDR3 sequence (DNA): TGTGCCAGCAGTCTGCTAGCGGGAGGGCCTAGGGGGGAGCAGTTCTTC.

This clonotype was seen more than once but under ten times. The V gene is TRBV3-1, the J gene TRBJ1-1; D call uncertain. Per germline, CDR1 LGHDT and CDR2 YNNKEL (reference sequence). V lost 5 bases and J lost 5, with 6 bases in between. The CDR3 spans 11 residues. CDR3 region: CASSATTEAFF. CDR3 nucleotides: TGTGCCAGCAGCGCAACGACTGAAGCTTTCTTT. Variable domain in full (rest from reference TRBV3-1 and TRBJ1-1): DTAVSQTPKYLVTQMGNDKSIKCEQNLGHDTMYWYKQDSKKFLKIMFSYNNKELIINETVPNRFSPKSPDKAHLNLHINSLELGDSAVYFCASSATTEAFFGQGTRLTVV.

This clonotype was recorded a few times. This rearrangement joins TRBV18 to TRBJ1-6, with 10 bases identical to TRBD1. V lost 1 base to trimming and J lost 10 bases; unmatched junction nucleotides: 4. CDR1 and CDR2 from the germline V gene are KGHSH and LQKENI. This CDR3 is built from 15 residues. The CDR3 nucleotides read TGTGCCAGCTCACCACGTGGGACAGGGGAATCACCCCTCCACTTT. Translating it yields CASSPRGTGESPLHF. The complete variable domain, with remaining parts taken from reference TRBV18 and TRBJ1-6, reads NAGVMQNPRHLVRRRGQEARLRCSPMKGHSHVYWYRQLPEEGLKFMVYLQKENIIDESGMPKERFSAEFPKEGPSILRIQQVVRGDSAAYFCASSPRGTGESPLHFGNGTRLTVT.

This clonotype was seen only a few times. This chain joins TRBV12-3 or TRBV12-4 and TRBJ2-7; a possible D gene is TRBD1 (5 bases). The CDR3 runs 14 residues. Trimming took 3 bases from V and 2 from J, leaving 11 bases between them. The CDR3 bases are TGTGCCAGCAGTTTTCGGCAGGGCCCCTACGAGCAGTACTTC. It yields the protein CASSFRQGPYEQYF.

V usage is TRBV29-1 and J usage is TRBJ2-7; 7 nucleotides agree with TRBD2. CDR1 is SQVTM, CDR2 ANQGSEA, per germline. There are 14 residues in the CDR3. V shed 4 bases, J shed 2 bases, and the junction held 8 bases outside the gene matches. CDR3 loop: CSVGVRGEPYEQYF. Written as DNA, the CDR3 is TGCAGCGTTGGTGTTCGGGGGGAGCCCTACGAGCAGTACTTC.

There are many counts of this clonotype. The genes are TRBV30 and TRBJ2-3, with D possibly being TRBD1 (6 bases). The V end was cut by 3 bases, the J end by 2 bases, with 15 bases between. The CDR3 has 15 residues. Germline lookup yields CDR1 GTSNPN and CDR2 SVGIG (reference sequence). The CDR3 nucleotides are TGTGCCTGGAGCTTATCAGGGGCAAACACAGATACGCAGTATTTT. Its translation: CAWSLSGANTDTQYF.

There are many counts of this clonotype. The rearrangement links TRBV2 to TRBJ2-3, with D unclear. Germline lookup yields CDR1 SNHLY and CDR2 FYNNEI. Trimming shortened V by 2 bases and J by 6 bases, and 6 bases separated the two germline ends. CDR3 length: 12 amino acids. This CDR3 is CASSENVDTQYF. CDR3 in DNA: TGTGCCAGCAGTGAAAATGTGGATACGCAGTATTTT.

This clonotype was seen more than once but under ten times. The chain couples TRBV12-3 or TRBV12-4 to TRBJ1-5, with D maybe TRBD1 (5 bases). Deletions cut 3 bases from V and 6 bases from J, with 12 bases between. This CDR3 has 14 residues. Here the CDR3 reads CASSFAGQGQPQHF. The CDR3 DNA reads as TGTGCCAGCAGTTTTGCGGGGCAGGGTCAGCCCCAGCATTTT.

The J gene is TRBJ2-1, the V gene TRBV2; possible D gene TRBD2, 6 bases. The V gene lost 4 bases and the J gene lost 6 bases, with 13 bases spanning the gap. From germline, CDR1 is SNHLY and CDR2 FYNNEI. There are 14 residues in the CDR3. CDR3 coding DNA: TGTGCCAGCAGTGGACTTCGGGGGACCAATGAGCAGTTCTTC. Encoded protein: CASSGLRGTNEQFF.

This clonotype has more than one count but fewer than ten. The chain employs TRBV7-2 and TRBJ2-6; tentative D call: TRBD1 (5 bases). The CDR3 has 16 amino acids. Germline V gene data show CDR1 as SGHTA and CDR2 as FQGNSA. With 5 bases removed from V and 0 bases from J, the gap between germline ends came to 11 bases. CDR3 loop: CASSPRQLSGANVLTF. Written as DNA, the CDR3 is TGTGCCAGCAGCCCCAGACAGCTCTCTGGGGCCAACGTCCTGACTTTC.

This clonotype was counted at least ten times. This chain connects TRBV2 to TRBJ1-2; no clear D. V was shortened by 4 bases and J by 0 bases, with 12 bases between the two germline ends. Germline V lookup: CDR1 SNHLY, CDR2 FYNNEI. This CDR3 is built from 15 residues. The CDR3 protein is CASSVSDSTNYGYTF. DNA for the CDR3: TGTGCCAGCAGTGTCTCGGACTCGACTAACTATGGCTACACCTTC.

The chain joins TRBV12-3 or TRBV12-4 to TRBJ1-5; D is undetermined. The V end lost 4 bases, the J end lost 5 bases, and 12 bases lay between the germline ends. The CDR3 length is 14 residues. The CDR3 reads CASSSAGAHQPQHF. The CDR3 DNA sequence: TGTGCCAGCAGTTCCGCAGGAGCCCATCAGCCCCAGCATTTT.